The rows below give T cell receptor beta chains drawn from one sample of a study of CD8 T cells in Susac syndrome. MiXCR, applied by TCRdb to the immunoSEQ multiplex PCR reads, yields one record per CDR3 protein. The repertoire includes around 130,000 distinct CDR3 sequences, approximately 94% of them detected once, and more than 0.09% sits in the top ten. Sequencing used CD4+ T cells from PBMCs. These TCRs come from a human donor in good health. Both conserved end residues are part of each CDR3. D genes are given only for firm matches. Expanded clones are given a class, and other clones once, few, many or no size at all.

TRBD2	once	TRBJ2-3	TRBV7-3	CASSLIGLAGADTQYF
.	few	TRBJ2-7	TRBV20-1	CSAPRENEQYF
.	.	TRBJ2-7	TRBV6-5	CASSYSGGVYEQYF
.	once	TRBJ1-1	TRBV3-1	CASSLLSFPAFF
.	.	TRBJ1-2	TRBV7-2	CASSPQDRIYYGYTF
.	.	TRBJ2-2	TRBV20-1	CSATQGPNTGELFF
.	.	TRBJ2-3	TRBV20-1	CSAAGLGHTDTQYF
.	.	TRBJ1-2	TRBV27	CASSLSFAVGLYGYTF
TRBD1	.	TRBJ2-2	TRBV20-1	CSAHGDSSTGELFF
.	once	TRBJ2-7	TRBV4-3	CASSQGVTRGEQYF
TRBD1	.	TRBJ2-1	TRBV18	CASSPGGQGAGEQFF
.	.	TRBJ1-3	TRBV9	CASSFQGHRSGNTIYF
TRBD2	.	TRBJ2-1	TRBV9	CASGGPTSGRGRNSTEQFF
TRBD2	.	TRBJ2-7	TRBV6-1	CASSREDRQGTSGLSYEQYF
TRBD1	.	TRBJ1-2	TRBV2	CASSDRGSASGYTF
.	.	TRBJ1-4	TRBV2	CASSVNSGATNEKLFF
.	.	TRBJ2-3	TRBV13	CASSLGAGTDTQYF
.	.	TRBJ2-5	TRBV10-3	CAISAGQAGETQYF
.	once	TRBJ2-3	TRBV5-1	CASSPQAESTDTQYF
.	.	TRBJ2-2	TRBV28	CASRSRELFF
.	.	TRBJ1-6	TRBV12-3/TRBV12-4	CASSPAEGNSPLHF
.	.	TRBJ2-3	TRBV15	CATQRESGTDTQYF
.	.	TRBJ1-3	TRBV6-5	CASGSISGPGNTIYF
.	.	TRBJ2-2	TRBV6-5	CASSYSIGRVAGELFF
.	.	TRBJ2-4	TRBV20-1	CSASLRAKNIQYF
TRBD1	.	TRBJ2-2	TRBV5-8	CASSFGQGNTGELFF